Listed below are T cell receptor beta chains from one sample, sequenced in a study of blood T cell repertoires in COVID-19. TCRdb's copy holds only in-frame clones and misses some; the assay was immunoSEQ multiplex PCR. Among some 300,000 clones listed, 88% were seen once. Sequenced input: peripheral blood. The receptors shown here come from a woman aged 30 to 39 who had recovered from COVID-19. Both conserved end residues are part of each CDR3. D genes are given only for firm matches. Expanded clones get a size class; other rows say once, few or many, or leave the size out.

. . TRBJ2-7 TRBV6-1 CASSETESHSYEQYF TGTGCCAGCAGTGAAACAGAGTCTCACTCCTACGAGCAGTACTTC
TRBD1 . TRBJ1-5 TRBV6-5 CASGDRELQPQHF TGTGCCAGCGGGGACAGGGAGCTTCAGCCCCAGCATTTT
. . TRBJ2-7 TRBV2 CASSEAPQGTSYEQYF TGTGCCAGCAGTGAAGCTCCCCAGGGAACCTCCTACGAGCAGTACTTC
. . TRBJ1-2 TRBV18 CASSPSHFLDRGANYGYTF TGTGCCAGCTCACCTTCGCACTTCCTCGACAGAGGCGCTAACTATGGCTACACCTTC
. . TRBJ2-2 TRBV7-8 CASSSNTGELFF TGTGCCAGCAGCTCTAACACCGGGGAGCTGTTTTTT
. . TRBJ1-1 TRBV7-2 CASRPSGGPPEAFF TGTGCCAGCAGGCCTTCGGGGGGTCCGCCTGAAGCTTTCTTT
. . TRBJ1-5 TRBV4-2 CASSQGTDSNQPQHF TGTGCCAGCAGCCAAGGGACAGATAGCAATCAGCCCCAGCATTTT
TRBD2 . TRBJ2-1 TRBV5-1 CASSSSGGYNEQFF TGCGCCAGCAGCAGTAGCGGGGGGTATAATGAGCAGTTCTTC
. . TRBJ2-7 TRBV9 CASSVDGRVYEQYF TGTGCCAGCAGCGTAGATGGCAGGGTGTACGAGCAGTACTTC
TRBD1 . TRBJ1-2 TRBV28 CASSSGTGRGGYTF TGTGCCAGCAGTTCCGGGACAGGGAGAGGAGGCTACACCTTC
. . TRBJ2-7 TRBV5-6 CASTTGTPYEQYF TGTGCCAGCACCACAGGGACCCCCTACGAGCAGTACTTC
. . TRBJ1-5 TRBV12-3/TRBV12-4 CASSPYSNQPQHF TGTGCCAGCAGCCCGTATAGCAATCAGCCCCAGCATTTT
. . TRBJ2-6 TRBV7-2 CASSLSGGSGANVLTF TGTGCCAGCAGCTTATCTGGGGGGTCTGGGGCCAACGTCCTGACTTTC
TRBD1 . TRBJ1-1 TRBV10-3 CAISATGGDTEAFF TGTGCCATCAGCGCTACAGGGGGGGACACTGAAGCTTTCTTT
. . TRBJ1-2 TRBV10-3 CAITNGYGYTF TGTGCCATCACCAACGGCTATGGCTACACCTTC
. . TRBJ1-2 TRBV4-1 CASSQVAGDYGYTF TGCGCCAGCAGCCAAGTCGCAGGGGACTATGGCTACACCTTC
TRBD2 . TRBJ2-1 TRBV28 CASSTLAGVSSYNEQFF TGTGCCAGCAGCACCCTAGCGGGGGTAAGCTCCTACAATGAGCAGTTCTTC
. . TRBJ2-7 TRBV13 CASSLSWRAHYEQYF TGTGCCAGCAGCTTAAGTTGGCGGGCCCACTACGAGCAGTACTTC
. . TRBJ1-4 TRBV18 CASSGPRNPVGVGEKLFF TGTGCCAGCTCAGGACCACGGAACCCTGTAGGGGTTGGTGAAAAACTGTTTTTT
TRBD1 . TRBJ2-2 TRBV19 CASSRDRVSTGELFF TGTGCCAGTAGCCGGGACAGGGTGTCGACCGGGGAGCTGTTTTTT
TRBD1 once TRBJ1-2 TRBV28 CASSFGRGRIYGYTF TGTGCCAGCAGTTTCGGCAGGGGGAGGATTTATGGCTACACCTTC
. . TRBJ2-3 TRBV11-3 CASSLGTQGTDTQYF TGTGCCAGCAGCTTAGGTACCCAGGGGACAGATACGCAGTATTTT
. . TRBJ2-5 TRBV24-1 CATSDLNQGGGQETQYF TGTGCCACCAGTGATTTGAATCAGGGAGGGGGCCAAGAGACCCAGTACTTC
. . TRBJ1-5 TRBV7-2 CASSLGQDNQPQHF TGTGCCAGCAGCTTAGGACAAGACAATCAGCCCCAGCATTTT
TRBD1 . TRBJ1-3 TRBV5-6 CASSPVDRDGNTIYF TGTGCCAGCAGCCCAGTGGACAGGGATGGAAACACCATATATTTT
. . TRBJ1-4 TRBV18 CASQPPGRVNEKLFF TGTGCCAGCCAACCACCGGGCAGAGTTAATGAAAAACTGTTTTTT
. . TRBJ1-5 TRBV28 CASSLVVGYQPQHF TGTGCCAGCAGTTTAGTGGTCGGGTATCAGCCCCAGCATTTT
TRBD1 . TRBJ1-4 TRBV5-1 CASSPGDRSNEKLFF TGCGCCAGCAGCCCCGGGGACAGGTCTAATGAAAAACTGTTTTTT
TRBD1 . TRBJ1-1 TRBV27 CASSLYRGQLGTEAFF TGTGCCAGCAGTTTATACAGGGGGCAGTTGGGTACTGAAGCTTTCTTT
. . TRBJ2-7 TRBV6-1 CASSEAPAGKSYEQYF TGTGCCAGCAGTGAAGCGCCGGCAGGGAAGTCCTACGAGCAGTACTTC
. . TRBJ2-7 TRBV28 CASSFRGRSTYEQYF TGTGCCAGCAGTTTTCGAGGCCGCAGTACCTACGAGCAGTACTTC
. . TRBJ2-2 TRBV14 CASSQDRGTATGELFF TGTGCCAGCAGCCAAGACCGGGGGACAGCTACCGGGGAGCTGTTTTTT
. . TRBJ2-5 TRBV2 CAGAGGPSQETQYF TGTGCCGGGGCAGGGGGGCCCTCTCAAGAGACCCAGTACTTC
. . TRBJ1-2 TRBV18 CASSRQSYGYTF TGTGCCAGCTCAAGACAGAGCTATGGCTACACCTTC
. medium-sized TRBJ1-1 TRBV5-1 CASSLAPGAVTEAFF TGCGCCAGCAGCTTGGCCCCAGGGGCAGTTACTGAAGCTTTCTTT
. . TRBJ1-2 TRBV21-1 CASSKKEGRVNYGYTF TGTGCCAGCAGCAAAAAGGAGGGCAGGGTAAACTATGGCTACACCTTC
TRBD2 . TRBJ2-5 TRBV24-1 CATRGSGAVDQETQYF TGTGCCACCAGGGGTAGCGGGGCAGTCGACCAAGAGACCCAGTACTTC
. . TRBJ2-1 TRBV12-2 CASRRSRGAGSYNEQFF TGTGCAAGTCGCCGATCCCGAGGAGCGGGCTCCTACAATGAGCAGTTCTTC
. . TRBJ1-3 TRBV7-2 CASSPDLGSSTIYF TGTGCCAGCAGCCCCGATTTGGGTTCTAGCACCATATATTTT
TRBD1 . TRBJ1-3 TRBV2 CASSETPTGFGNTIYF TGTGCCAGCAGTGAAACCCCGACAGGGTTTGGAAACACCATATATTTT
. . TRBJ1-6 TRBV4-1 CASSQQAFVDNSPLHF TGCGCCAGCAGCCAACAGGCTTTTGTCGATAATTCACCCCTCCACTTT
. . TRBJ2-4 TRBV5-8 CASSLGGDAADIQYF TGTGCCAGCAGCTTAGGGGGGGACGCGGCAGACATTCAGTACTTC
. . TRBJ2-5 TRBV5-1 CASSLVPQGLKTQYF TGCGCCAGCAGCTTGGTTCCCCAGGGGCTAAAGACCCAGTACTTC